The entry that follows covers one TCR beta chain sequence. The source of the sample is a study of breast tumors, draining lymph nodes, adjacent tissues. Each CDR3 protein gets one entry after TCRdb re-called the multiplex PCR reads with MiXCR. The sample has about 31,000 distinct CDR3 sequences, approximately 63% seen once. This CDR3 region has 14 residues. Germline CDR1 is WSHSY and CDR2 is SAAADI. Losses at the gene ends were 7 bases for V and 6 bases for J; bases not matched to a gene: 8. This TCR derives from a female donor with breast cancer. Some clones in this sample may be carry-over from other donors' samples. The sample taken for sequencing was breast tumor tissue. The chain recombines TRBV10-2 with TRBJ2-1; 8 bases line up with TRBD1. The chain's CDR3 is CASTPGQARNEQFF. The CDR3 region has the DNA TGCGCCAGCACCCCGGGACAGGCCCGCAATGAGCAGTTCTTC.